This T cell receptor (beta chain) was obtained from a study of T cell responses to AZD1222 COVID-19 vaccine. Only in-frame clones appear in the TCRdb table, and some are missing; sequencing was by immunoSEQ multiplex PCR. This table has 150,000 or so clones, approximately 90% appearing once. The clonotype was recovered from an adult in good health. The input for sequencing was peripheral blood, taken on day 0 of AZD1222 vaccination.

CDR3: CASRDGAGSNQPQHF. In DNA form, the CDR3 reads TGTGCCAGCAGAGACGGGGCGGGAAGCAATCAGCCCCAGCATTTT. The genes are TRBV6-5 and TRBJ1-5, with a possible D match to TRBD1 (5 bases). The CDR3 has 15 residues. Trimming shortened V by 6 bases and J by 1 base, and 13 bases separated the two germline ends. In germline, CDR1 is MNHEY, CDR2 SVGAGI.